Detailed here is one TCR beta chain. Produced via immunoSEQ multiplex PCR; TCRdb's table is partial and in-frame only. The sample lists fewer than 85,000 clones; over 75% were seen once. This specimen belongs to a study of control samples from healthy donors and cancer patients. The CDR3 spans 12 residues. V lost 3 bases to trimming and J lost 6 bases, with 5 bases between them. Sequenced material: blood. The V gene is TRBV12-3 or TRBV12-4, the J gene TRBJ2-2; D remains unclear. This TCR was sampled from a man aged 50-59 years in good health. CDR3 coding DNA: TGTGCCAGCAGTTTTGGGCCCGGGGAGCTGTTTTTT. Translated, it gives CASSFGPGELFF.